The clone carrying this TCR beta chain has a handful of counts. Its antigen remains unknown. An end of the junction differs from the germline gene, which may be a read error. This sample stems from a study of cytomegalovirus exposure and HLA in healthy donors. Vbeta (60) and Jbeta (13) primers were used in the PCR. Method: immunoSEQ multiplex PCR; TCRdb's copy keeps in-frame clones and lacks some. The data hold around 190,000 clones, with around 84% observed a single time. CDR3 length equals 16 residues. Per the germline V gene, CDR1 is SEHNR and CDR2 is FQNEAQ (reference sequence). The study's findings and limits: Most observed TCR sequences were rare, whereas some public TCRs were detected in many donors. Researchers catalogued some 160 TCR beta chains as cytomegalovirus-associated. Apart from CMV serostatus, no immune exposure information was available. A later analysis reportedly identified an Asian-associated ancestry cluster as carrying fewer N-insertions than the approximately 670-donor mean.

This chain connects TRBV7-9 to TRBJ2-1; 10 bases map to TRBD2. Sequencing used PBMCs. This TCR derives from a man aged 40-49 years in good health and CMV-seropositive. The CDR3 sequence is CSSSLDPAGGPWEQFF. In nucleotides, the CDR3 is TGTTCCAGCAGCTTAGATCCAGCGGGAGGGCCTTGGGAGCAGTTCTTC. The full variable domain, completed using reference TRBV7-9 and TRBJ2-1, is DTGVSQNPRHKITKRGQNVTFRCDPISEHNRLYWYRQTLGQGPEFLTYFQNEAQLEKSRLLSDRFSAERPKGSFSTLEIQRTEQGDSAMYLCSSSLDPAGGPWEQFFGPGTRLTVL.